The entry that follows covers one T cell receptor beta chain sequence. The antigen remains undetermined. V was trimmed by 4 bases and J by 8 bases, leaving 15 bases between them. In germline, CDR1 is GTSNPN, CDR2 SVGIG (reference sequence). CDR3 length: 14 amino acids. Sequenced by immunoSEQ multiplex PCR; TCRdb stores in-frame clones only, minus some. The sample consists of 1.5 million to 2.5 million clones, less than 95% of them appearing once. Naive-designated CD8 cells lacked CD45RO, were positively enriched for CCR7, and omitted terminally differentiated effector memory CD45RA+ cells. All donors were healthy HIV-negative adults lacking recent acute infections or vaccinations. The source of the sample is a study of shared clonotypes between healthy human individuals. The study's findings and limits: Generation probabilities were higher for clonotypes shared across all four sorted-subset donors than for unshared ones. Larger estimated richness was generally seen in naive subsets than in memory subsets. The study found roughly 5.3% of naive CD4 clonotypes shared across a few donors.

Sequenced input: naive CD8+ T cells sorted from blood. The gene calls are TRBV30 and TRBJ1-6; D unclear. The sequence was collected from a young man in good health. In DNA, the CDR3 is TGTGCCTGGAACCGTGGGGTAGGTTATTCACCCCTCCACTTT. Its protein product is CAWNRGVGYSPLHF.